This T cell receptor beta chain comes out of a study of CD8 T cells in ankylosing spondylitis. As the method for making TCR beta libraries, quantitative 5'-RACE with molecular barcodes was used. MiXCR, run by TCRdb on the 5' RACE reads, gives a single entry per CDR3 protein. The table has 150,000 to 200,000 distinct CDR3 sequences, roughly 10% seen once; the top ten hold about 15%. Note on this clonotype: Its antigen is undetermined.

Notes on the study in general: Reportedly, matched ankylosing spondylitis synovial fluid was significantly enriched for disease-linked clones.

Trimming removed 1 base from V and 6 bases from J, with 11 bases in between. Per the germline V gene, CDR1 is LNHNV and CDR2 is YYDKDF (reference sequence). The CDR3 is 14 amino acids. Sequenced sample: blood, either unsorted or a sorted T cell fraction (not recorded which). This TCR was recovered from a female donor with ankylosing spondylitis or in good health (not recorded which). The rearrangement uses TRBV15 and TRBJ2-3; D possibly matches TRBD1 or TRBD2 (5 bases each). The CDR3 loop is CATSRGGSGDTQYF. Written as DNA, the CDR3 is TGTGCCACCAGCAGAGGGGGGAGTGGGGATACGCAGTATTTT.